The present T cell receptor beta chain was sequenced within a study of Tregs in tolerant kidney transplant recipients. There are 16 residues in the CDR3. Per germline, CDR1 WSHSY and CDR2 SAAADI. J was trimmed by 2 bases and V by 5 bases; bases with no gene match: 3. The repertoire was sequenced with immunoSEQ multiplex PCR; TCRdb's copy has only in-frame clones and lacks some. In the table there are tens of thousands of clones, 91% of which are singletons. Mixed chimerism was transient after nonmyeloablative marrow transplants from related graft donors. This receptor was identified in a human patient who received a combined kidney and bone marrow transplant. Some of these T cells may belong to the graft donor. J is TRBJ2-6 and V is TRBV10-2, with 10 bases aligning to TRBD1. This specimen was CD4+ T cells from blood (PBMCs), taken 24 months after the transplant. CDR3 nucleotide sequence: TGCGCCAGCAGTAGGACAGGGGGAACTGGGGCCAACGTCCTGACTTTC. Translated: CASSRTGGTGANVLTF.